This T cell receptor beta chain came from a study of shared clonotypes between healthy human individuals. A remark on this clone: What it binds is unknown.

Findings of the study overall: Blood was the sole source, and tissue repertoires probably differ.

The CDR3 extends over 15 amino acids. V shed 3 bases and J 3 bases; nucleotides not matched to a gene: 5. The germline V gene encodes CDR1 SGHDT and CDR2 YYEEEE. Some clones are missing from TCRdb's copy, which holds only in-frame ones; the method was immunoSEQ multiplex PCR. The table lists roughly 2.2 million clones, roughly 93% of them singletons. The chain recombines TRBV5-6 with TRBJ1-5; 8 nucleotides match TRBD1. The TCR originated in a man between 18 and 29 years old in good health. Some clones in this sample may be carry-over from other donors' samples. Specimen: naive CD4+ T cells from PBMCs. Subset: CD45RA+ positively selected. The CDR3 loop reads CASSSGDRNNQPQHF. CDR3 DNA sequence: TGTGCCAGCAGCTCAGGGGACAGGAACAATCAGCCCCAGCATTTT.